This TCR beta chain was identified in a study of long-term antiretroviral therapy in people with HIV. The germline CDR1 and CDR2 sequences are MNHEY and SVGAGI. The V and J ends lost 6 bases and 6 bases respectively, with 21 bases between them. The CDR3 sequence is 15 residues long. At survey level, the immunoSEQ assay was run in its v3.0 version. Clones were read by immunoSEQ multiplex PCR, and TCRdb kept only the in-frame ones, dropping some. The sample records 11,000 to 15,000 clones, around 83% being singletons. This material consisted of unsorted PBMCs, taken 0.4 years after starting antiretroviral therapy. The clonotype originates from a man aged 30 to 39 with HIV. The chain combines TRBV6-5 with TRBJ2-7, with D perhaps matching TRBD1 (6 bases). Here the CDR3 reads CASSDSRTDPLEQYF. CDR3 DNA sequence: TGTGCCAGCAGCGACTCCAGGACAGACCCTCTCGAGCAGTACTTC.